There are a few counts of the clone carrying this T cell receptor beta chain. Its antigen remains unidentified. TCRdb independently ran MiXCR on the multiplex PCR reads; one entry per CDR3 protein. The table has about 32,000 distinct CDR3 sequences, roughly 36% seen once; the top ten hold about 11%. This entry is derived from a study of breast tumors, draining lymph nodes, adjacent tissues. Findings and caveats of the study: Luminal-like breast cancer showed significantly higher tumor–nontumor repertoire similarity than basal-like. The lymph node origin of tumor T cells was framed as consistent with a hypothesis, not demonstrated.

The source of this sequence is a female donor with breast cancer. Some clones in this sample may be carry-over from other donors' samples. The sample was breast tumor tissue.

The CDR3 reads CASSPLGGRNSPLHF. As DNA, the CDR3 is TGTGCCAGCAGTCCCTTAGGGGGCAGGAATTCACCCCTCCACTTT. V is TRBV28 and J is TRBJ1-6; 7 nucleotides match TRBD1. Germline loops: CDR1 MDHEN, CDR2 SYDVKM. V dropped 5 bases and J dropped 7; count of bases not matched to a gene: 8. The CDR3 contains 15 residues.